A selection of T cell receptor beta chains follows, all from one sample in a study of cytomegalovirus exposure and HLA in healthy donors. Assay used: immunoSEQ multiplex PCR; TCRdb lists only in-frame clones, some missing. The table records some 150,000 clones, around 66% of them present only once. The sequencing input was PBMCs. These receptors came from a woman in her 30s in good health and CMV-seropositive. Both conserved end residues are part of each CDR3. The D gene is left open where the match is weak. Expanded clones are given a class, and other clones once, few, many or no size at all.

>TRBD1|few|TRBV25-1|TRBJ1-2
TGTGCCAGCCGGGACAGTAACTATGGCTACACCTTC
CASRDSNYGYTF
>TRBD2|-|TRBV5-8|TRBJ2-7
TGTGCCAGCGTGTTAGCGGGGGGGCCCGGGGAGCAGTACTTC
CASVLAGGPGEQYF
>-|-|TRBV9|TRBJ1-2
TGTGCCAGCAGCGTAGACTCCAACGGCTACACCTTC
CASSVDSNGYTF
>-|few|TRBV5-1|TRBJ2-7
TGCGCCAGCAGCCCCGGGCACAGGACAGCCTCTGGGGACGAGCAGTACTTC
CASSPGHRTASGDEQYF
>TRBD1|-|TRBV28|TRBJ2-3
TGTGCCAGCAGTAAGACAGGGGGTCGGCCAGATACGCAGTATTTT
CASSKTGGRPDTQYF
>-|-|TRBV2|TRBJ1-1
TGTGCCAGCAGTCCTAGACGGGGTGAAGCTTTCTTT
CASSPRRGEAFF
>-|-|TRBV7-9|TRBJ2-2
TGTGCCAGCAGCTTTATCAGGAACACCGGGGAGCTGTTTTTT
CASSFIRNTGELFF
>-|-|TRBV28|TRBJ1-2
TGTGCCAGCAGTTTCCCCAGGGCTGTAAACTATGGCTACACCTTC
CASSFPRAVNYGYTF
>-|few|TRBV18|TRBJ2-1
TGTGCCAGCTCACCAGGCAGGGTCGAGCAGTTCTTC
CASSPGRVEQFF
>-|-|TRBV19|TRBJ1-3
TGTGCCAGTAGTATAGTTGAGCCCTCTGGAAACACCATATATTTT
CASSIVEPSGNTIYF
>-|-|TRBV28|TRBJ1-4
TGTGCCAGCAGTTTACGGGGAGTTATTGAAAAACTGTTTTTT
CASSLRGVIEKLFF
>TRBD1|once|TRBV18|TRBJ1-2
TGTGCCAGCTCACGAGGACAGGGGTATGGCTACACCTTC
CASSRGQGYGYTF
>-|few|TRBV13|TRBJ2-3
TGTGCCAGCAGCTTCTCAGATACGCAGTATTTT
CASSFSDTQYF
>TRBD2|-|TRBV9|TRBJ2-7
TGTGCCAGCAGCGTAGGGGGACTAGACTACGAGCGGTACTTC
CASSVGGLDYERYF
>-|-|TRBV10-2|TRBJ1-2
TGCGCCAGCTCTATCTCGGGGTTCAATCCATCCCCTAACTATGGCTACACCTTC
CASSISGFNPSPNYGYTF
>-|few|TRBV5-4|TRBJ2-1
TGTGCCAGCAGCCCCCGGCCAGGCACTGAGTACAATGAGCAGTTCTTC
CASSPRPGTEYNEQFF
>-|-|TRBV6-5|TRBJ1-6
TGTGCCAGCAGGATGGGCCTGGGGGCGAATTCACCCCTCCACTTT
CASRMGLGANSPLHF
>TRBD2|-|TRBV7-2|TRBJ2-3
TGTGCCAGCAGCCCTCGGGCTAGCGGGGGAAGCACAGATACGCAGTATTTT
CASSPRASGGSTDTQYF
>-|-|TRBV29-1|TRBJ2-3
TGCAGCGTTGAAACCTCTGCCAGGGATACGCAGTATTTT
CSVETSARDTQYF
>-|few|TRBV6-1|TRBJ2-2
TGTGCCAGCAGTGTGTTGCTATACGGGGAGCTGTTTTTT
CASSVLLYGELFF
>-|-|TRBV6-6|TRBJ2-7
TGTGCCAGCAGTTACTCTCGGGTCGAGCACGAGCAGTACTTC
CASSYSRVEHEQYF
>-|-|TRBV5-5|TRBJ1-2
TGTGCCAGCACCTTGGCCTTCTTCAACCAGGGCTATGGCTACACCTTC
CASTLAFFNQGYGYTF
>TRBD1|-|TRBV30|TRBJ1-2
TGTGCCTGGAGTGAGGGACAGAACTATGGCTACACCTTC
CAWSEGQNYGYTF
>-|few|TRBV9|TRBJ2-7
TGTGCCAGCAGCGTGCTGGCTGGCTACGAGCAGTACTTC
CASSVLAGYEQYF
>-|-|TRBV2|TRBJ2-5
TGTGCCAGCAGCCTACAGGGAGTGACAGAGACCCAGTACTTC
CASSLQGVTETQYF
>TRBD2|-|TRBV11-2|TRBJ2-4
TGTGCCAGCACCGCGGGGGTCAAAAACATTCAGTACTTC
CASTAGVKNIQYF
>-|few|TRBV10-2|TRBJ2-5
TGCGCCAGCAGGGGGCCGTTAGAGACCCAGTACTTC
CASRGPLETQYF
>-|-|TRBV27|TRBJ1-3
TGTGCCAGCCGGAGGTCCTCTGGAAACACCATATATTTT
CASRRSSGNTIYF
>TRBD2|-|TRBV27|TRBJ2-1
TGTGCCAGCTGTCCCGGAGGGCCGCTAGCGGGGGTCTCCTACAATGAGCAGTTCTTC
CASCPGGPLAGVSYNEQFF
>-|few|TRBV4-1|TRBJ2-3
TGCGCCACGCTGGGGGGATTCACAGATACGCAGTATTTT
CATLGGFTDTQYF
>TRBD2|-|TRBV6-5|TRBJ2-1
TGTGCCAGCAGTTACTCGGCGGGAGGGTCCTACAATGAGCAGTTCTTC
CASSYSAGGSYNEQFF
>TRBD2|-|TRBV4-1|TRBJ2-3
TGCGCCAGCAGCAAGTGGACTAGCGGGGGGGCTACGGCGACAGATACGCAGTATTTT
CASSKWTSGGATATDTQYF
>-|-|TRBV18|TRBJ2-7
TGTGCCAGCTCACCACCGGAGGGTAGCTACGAGCAGTACTTC
CASSPPEGSYEQYF
>TRBD2|-|TRBV28|TRBJ2-2
TGTGCCAGCACCCCCCCGGGAGGGAGGGCCGGGGAGCTGTTTTTT
CASTPPGGRAGELFF
>TRBD2|few|TRBV25-1|TRBJ2-3
TGTGCCAGCAGTAGCTCGACTAGCCCCACAGATACGCAGTATTTT
CASSSSTSPTDTQYF
>-|-|TRBV10-3|TRBJ1-1
TGTGCCATCAGTGTGACAGCTTTGAACACTGAAGCTTTCTTT
CAISVTALNTEAFF
>-|-|TRBV28|TRBJ1-3
TGTGCCAGCAGTCGACAGAGCTCTGGAAACACCATATATTTT
CASSRQSSGNTIYF
>TRBD2|few|TRBV9|TRBJ2-3
TGTGCCAGCAGCGTAGGGGTCGGCGGGGGTACAGATACGCAGTATTTT
CASSVGVGGGTDTQYF
>-|-|TRBV5-6|TRBJ1-2
TGTGCCAGCAGCATGTTCGACACAGAGTATGGCTACACCTTC
CASSMFDTEYGYTF
>TRBD1|-|TRBV27|TRBJ2-7
TGTGCCAGCAGTTTCGGACAGGGGAGCTCCTACGAGCAGTACTTC
CASSFGQGSSYEQYF
>-|-|TRBV11-1|TRBJ1-2
TGTGCCAGTACCTCAGGAAATGGGGCCTATGGCTACACCTTC
CASTSGNGAYGYTF
>TRBD2|-|TRBV18|TRBJ2-7
TGTGCCAGCTCACCATCGGCTAGCGGGGGATACGAGCAGTACTTC
CASSPSASGGYEQYF
>TRBD1|-|TRBV28|TRBJ1-5
TGTGCCAGCAGTTTAAATAGGGGGCCCCAGCCCCAGCATTTT
CASSLNRGPQPQHF
>TRBD2|-|TRBV10-1|TRBJ2-3
TGCGCCAGCAGTGGTCTAGCGGGAGGCCCGCAGTATTTT
CASSGLAGGPQYF
>-|-|TRBV7-9|TRBJ2-7
TGTGCCAGCAGCTTAGAATACAGCCCAACCTCCTACGAGCAGTACTTC
CASSLEYSPTSYEQYF
>TRBD2|few|TRBV5-6|TRBJ2-2
TGTGCCAGCCGCCGCGGGGCGGGGGGGACCACCGGGGAGCTGTTTTTT
CASRRGAGGTTGELFF
>-|once|TRBV10-3|TRBJ2-7
TGTGCCATCAGCATTGAGGGCGAGCAGTACTTC
CAISIEGEQYF
>TRBD2|few|TRBV13|TRBJ2-1
TGTGCCAGCAGCTTCCGCGGAGCGGGAGAGCGGTACAATGAGCAGTTCTTC
CASSFRGAGERYNEQFF
>-|-|TRBV11-3|TRBJ1-6
TGTGCCAGCAGGTCGATTGCAGGGTTAAATTCACCCCTCCACTTT
CASRSIAGLNSPLHF
>-|-|TRBV29-1|TRBJ1-5
TGCAGCGTTGGGAGGGGTGATCAGCCCCAGCATTTT
CSVGRGDQPQHF
>-|-|TRBV7-2|TRBJ1-6
TGTGCCAGCAGCCCTCTAGGCGCACCACCTTCACCCCTCCACTTT
CASSPLGAPPSPLHF
>TRBD1|few|TRBV15|TRBJ2-7
TGTGCCACCAGCAGCCGGGACAGAGGCGAGCAGTACTTC
CATSSRDRGEQYF
>-|-|TRBV27|TRBJ1-1
TGTGCCAGCAGTCTCCCGGGTGGTGAAGCTTTCTTT
CASSLPGGEAFF
>TRBD2|-|TRBV4-2|TRBJ2-1
TGTGCCAGCAGCCAAGATAGGGCGGGAGAGGGCTCCTACAATGAGCAGTTCTTC
CASSQDRAGEGSYNEQFF
>-|once|TRBV28|TRBJ1-1
TGTGCCAGCAGTTTAGGTGGGCGCTTAGGAAGTGAAGCTTTCTTT
CASSLGGRLGSEAFF
>TRBD1|few|TRBV6-6|TRBJ2-3
TGTGCCAGCACGGACAGGGTTAGCACAGATACGCAGTATTTT
CASTDRVSTDTQYF
>TRBD2|once|TRBV11-3|TRBJ2-7
TGTGCCAGCAGCCCGCTAGCGGGAGAGGGCAACGAGCAGTACTTC
CASSPLAGEGNEQYF
>-|-|TRBV5-1|TRBJ2-7
TGCGCCAGCCGAGGGAGCTCCTACGAGCAGTACTTC
CASRGSSYEQYF
>-|-|TRBV7-9|TRBJ2-7
TGTGCCAGCAGCCCGAACCCACAGGGCACCTACGAGCAGTACTTC
CASSPNPQGTYEQYF
>-|-|TRBV14|TRBJ2-5
TGTGCCAGCAGACGGACAGTCGAGACCCAGTACTTC
CASRRTVETQYF